These 12 T cell receptor beta chains originate from one sample sequenced in a study of T cells in Graves' hyperthyroidism and ophthalmopathy. RNA transcripts gave rise to amplified TCR beta CDR3 regions. During a first-round RT-PCR of the TCR CDR3, the HTBI primer set was used. TCRdb processed the multiplex PCR reads anew with MiXCR; each CDR3 protein has one entry. The table lists hundreds of thousands of distinct CDR3 sequences, about 24% of them singletons. Sequenced: blood. Receptors originate from a woman aged 25 to 39 with Graves' ophthalmopathy.

There are a few counts of this clonotype. The chain couples TRBV12-3 or TRBV12-4 to TRBJ1-1; D call uncertain. Trimming pared 8 bases from V and 0 bases from J, leaving 16 bases between. This CDR3 contains 15 residues. This CDR3 reads CASHRGYGLNTEAFF. Written as DNA, the CDR3 is TGTGCCAGCCATCGGGGATACGGGTTGAACACTGAAGCTTTCTTT.

This clonotype showed up many times. V gene TRBV19 combines with J gene TRBJ1-2; no definite D call. The CDR3 has 12 amino acids. V was pared by 8 bases and J by 10 bases, with 17 bases between. The germline gives CDR1 LNHDA, CDR2 SQIVND (reference sequence). This CDR3 is CASRVGSQDYTF. In nucleotides, the CDR3 is TGTGCCAGTCGCGTGGGCTCTCAGGACTACACCTTC.

The gene calls are TRBV6-2 or TRBV6-3 and TRBJ2-7, with 7 bases identical to TRBD2. This CDR3 has 15 residues. J was trimmed by 2 bases and V by 6 bases; bases with no gene match: 10. In germline, CDR1 is MNHEY, CDR2 SVGEGT. The DNA for the CDR3 is TGTGCCAGCAGGGGAACTAGCGACCTCCCCTACGAGCAGTACTTC. This translates into CASRGTSDLPYEQYF.

The chain carries TRBV11-2 and TRBJ2-7; 7 bases line up with TRBD1. Germline V lookup: CDR1 SGHAT, CDR2 FQNNGV. The V and J ends lost 5 bases and 5 bases, in that order; junction bases with no gene match: 9. The CDR3 loop spans 14 amino acids. Here the CDR3 reads CASSPRQGTHEQYF. In nucleotides, the CDR3 is TGTGCCAGCAGCCCTCGACAGGGAACCCACGAGCAGTACTTC.

The chain combines TRBV4-1 with TRBJ1-2; 7 bases are shared with TRBD1. V dropped 1 base and J dropped 10; count of bases not matched to a gene: 6. The germline CDR1 and CDR2 sequences are MGHRA and YSYEKL. The CDR3 spans 13 residues. The CDR3 spells CASSQGGTDLYTF. CDR3 sequence (DNA): TGCGCCAGCAGCCAAGGGGGGACAGATCTCTACACCTTC.

The rearrangement joins TRBV28 to TRBJ1-5; weak D call: TRBD1 (5 bases). The CDR3 runs to 17 residues. The V and J ends lost 5 bases and 1 base respectively, with 18 bases between them. The germline V gene encodes CDR1 MDHEN and CDR2 SYDVKM. The CDR3 nucleotides are TGTGCCAGCAGTCGCACATACCTGTGGGGGAGCAATCAGCCCCAGCATTTT. Translation: CASSRTYLWGSNQPQHF. The entire variable domain, with the rest obtained from reference TRBV28 and TRBJ1-5, is as follows: DVKVTQSSRYLVKRTGEKVFLECVQDMDHENMFWYRQDPGLGLRLIYFSYDVKMKEKGDIPEGYSVSREKKERFSLILESASTNQTSMYLCASSRTYLWGSNQPQHFGDGTRLSIL.

A few counts support this clonotype. V and J are TRBV7-8 and TRBJ2-5; D might be TRBD1 or TRBD2, each matching 5 bases. Germline values: CDR1 SGHVS, CDR2 FQNEAQ. The ends were cut back, 5 bases at V and 0 bases at J, with 16 bases in the middle. The CDR3 is 16 residues long. The CDR3 DNA is TGTGCCAGCAGCCTCGCCACCGGGACGCACCAAGAGACCCAGTACTTC. Its translation is CASSLATGTHQETQYF.

This clonotype was seen a handful of times. The gene calls are TRBV7-9 and TRBJ1-2; TRBD1 matches at 7 bases. V was clipped by 4 bases and J by 7 bases; unmatched bases: 3. Germline-derived CDR1 and CDR2 are SEHNR and FQNEAQ (reference sequence). The CDR3 is 12 residues long. In nucleotides, the CDR3 is TGTGCCAGCAGCTCCACAGGGGTTGGCTACACCTTC. Protein: CASSSTGVGYTF.

This clonotype was seen repeatedly, ten times or more. The J gene is TRBJ2-5, the V gene TRBV7-6, with 8 bases aligning to TRBD1. V trimming: 3 bases; J trimming: 3 bases; junction bases outside the gene matches: 3. In germline, CDR1 is SGHVS, CDR2 FNYEAQ. The CDR3 extends over 14 amino acids. CDR3 coding DNA: TGTGCCAGCAGCTTTGGGACAGGTGAAGAGACCCAGTACTTC. This gives the protein CASSFGTGEETQYF.

The table lists this clonotype with many counts. V gene TRBV11-2 combines with J gene TRBJ2-7; no clear D. V was cut by 0 bases and J by 0 bases, with 9 bases left in between. There are 15 residues in the CDR3. Germline values: CDR1 SGHAT, CDR2 FQNNGV. CDR3 coding DNA: TGTGCCAGCAGCTTAGAACCAGGTAGCTCCTACGAGCAGTACTTC. Translated: CASSLEPGSSYEQYF. Full variable domain (remainder filled in from reference TRBV11-2 and TRBJ2-7): EAGVAQSPRYKIIEKRQSVAFWCNPISGHATLYWYQQILGQGPKLLIQFQNNGVVDDSQLPKDRFSAERLKGVDSTLKIQPAKLEDSAVYLCASSLEPGSSYEQYFGPGTRLTVT.

This clonotype was counted many times. The chain recombines TRBV12-3 or TRBV12-4 with TRBJ1-1; TRBD1 matches 8 bases. V trimming: 5 bases; J trimming: 2 bases; junction bases outside the gene matches: 4. The CDR3 consists of 14 residues. The CDR3 DNA is TGTGCCAGCAGTACGACAGGGGTAAACACTGAAGCTTTCTTT. Its protein is CASSTTGVNTEAFF.

This clonotype was counted ten times or more. This sequence joins TRBV20-1 and TRBJ1-1, with a possible D match to TRBD1 (6 bases). V lost 5 bases and J 5 bases, leaving 21 bases between the germline ends. Germline values: CDR1 DFQATT, CDR2 SNEGSKA (reference sequence). The CDR3 runs to 15 residues. The CDR3 reads CSAPQGRAGVTEAFF. DNA of the CDR3: TGCAGTGCTCCCCAAGGTAGGGCAGGGGTGACTGAAGCTTTCTTT.